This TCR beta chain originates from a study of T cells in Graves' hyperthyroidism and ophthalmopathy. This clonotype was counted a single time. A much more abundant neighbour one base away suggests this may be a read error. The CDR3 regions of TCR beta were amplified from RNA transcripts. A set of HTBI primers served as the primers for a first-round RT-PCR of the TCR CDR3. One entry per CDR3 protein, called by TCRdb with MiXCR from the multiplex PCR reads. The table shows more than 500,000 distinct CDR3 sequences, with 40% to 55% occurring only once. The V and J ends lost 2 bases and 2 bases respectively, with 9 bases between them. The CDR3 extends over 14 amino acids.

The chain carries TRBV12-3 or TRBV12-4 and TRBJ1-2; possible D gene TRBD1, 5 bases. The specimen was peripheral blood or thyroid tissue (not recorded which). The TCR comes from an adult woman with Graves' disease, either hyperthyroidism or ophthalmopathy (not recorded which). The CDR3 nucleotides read TGTGCCAGCAGTTTACTCGGGACCAACTATGGCTACACCTTC. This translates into CASSLLGTNYGYTF.